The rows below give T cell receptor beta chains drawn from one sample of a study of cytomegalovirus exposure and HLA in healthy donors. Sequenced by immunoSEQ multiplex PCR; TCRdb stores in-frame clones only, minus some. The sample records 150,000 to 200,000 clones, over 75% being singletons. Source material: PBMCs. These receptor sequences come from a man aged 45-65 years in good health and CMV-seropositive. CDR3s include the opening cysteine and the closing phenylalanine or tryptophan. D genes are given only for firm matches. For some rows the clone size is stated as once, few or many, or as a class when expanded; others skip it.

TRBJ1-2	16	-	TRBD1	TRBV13	CASSLARQGSNYGYTF	TGTGCCAGCAGCTTAGCCCGACAGGGCTCGAACTATGGCTACACCTTC
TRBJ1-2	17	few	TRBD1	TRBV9	CASSARMGQGVSGGYTF	TGTGCCAGCAGCGCTAGAATGGGACAGGGGGTATCTGGAGGCTACACCTTC
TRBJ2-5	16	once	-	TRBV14	CASSQALTGYQETQYF	TGTGCCAGCAGCCAAGCGCTGACAGGATATCAAGAGACCCAGTACTTC
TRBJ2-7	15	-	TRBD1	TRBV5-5	CASSFTLTGFSEQYF	TGTGCCAGCAGCTTTACCCTGACAGGGTTCAGCGAGCAGTACTTC
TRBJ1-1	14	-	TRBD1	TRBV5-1	CASSRRTGRTEAFF	TGCGCCAGCAGCCGTAGGACAGGGCGGACTGAAGCTTTCTTT
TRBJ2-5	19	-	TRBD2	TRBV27	CASSFAGTSGGAFLETQYF	TGTGCCAGCAGTTTTGCCGGGACTAGCGGGGGGGCATTTTTGGAGACCCAGTACTTC
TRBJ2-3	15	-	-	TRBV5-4	CASSLGRGLTDTQYF	TGTGCCAGCAGCTTGGGGCGGGGGCTCACAGATACGCAGTATTTT
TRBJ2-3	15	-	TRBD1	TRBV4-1	CASSQGQGPTDTQYF	TGCGCCAGCAGCCAAGGACAGGGCCCCACAGATACGCAGTATTTT
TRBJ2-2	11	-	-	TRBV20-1	CSAHDTGELFF	TGCAGTGCTCATGACACCGGGGAGCTGTTTTTT
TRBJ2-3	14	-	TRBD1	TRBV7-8	CASSYGTDTDTQYF	TGTGCCAGCAGCTACGGGACAGACACAGATACGCAGTATTTT
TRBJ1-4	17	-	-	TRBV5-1	CASSLAGRLATNEKLFF	TGCGCCAGCAGCTTGGCCGGGAGACTTGCAACTAATGAAAAACTGTTTTTT
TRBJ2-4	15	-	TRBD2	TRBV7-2	CASSRRAGGRNIQYF	TGTGCCAGCAGCCGGCGCGCGGGGGGCAGGAACATTCAGTACTTC
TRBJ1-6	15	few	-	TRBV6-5	CASSYPGVVSSPLHF	TGTGCCAGCAGTTACCCGGGGGTAGTTTCTTCACCCCTCCACTTT
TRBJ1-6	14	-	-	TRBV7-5	CVRKEGGKDSPLHF	TGTGTCAGAAAGGAGGGCGGTAAGGATTCACCCCTCCACTTT
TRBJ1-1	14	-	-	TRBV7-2	CASSPRVLNTEAFF	TGTGCCAGCAGCCCGAGGGTGTTGAACACTGAAGCTTTCTTT
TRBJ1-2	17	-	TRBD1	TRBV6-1	CASSEIRGQGSNYGYTF	TGTGCCAGCAGTGAAATTAGAGGACAGGGATCTAACTATGGCTACACCTTC
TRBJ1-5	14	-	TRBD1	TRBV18	CASSSGTGVQPQHF	TGTGCCAGCTCATCCGGGACAGGGGTCCAGCCCCAGCATTTT
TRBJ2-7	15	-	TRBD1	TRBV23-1	CASSHGQGGENEQYF	TGCGCCAGCAGTCATGGACAGGGGGGCGAGAACGAGCAGTACTTC
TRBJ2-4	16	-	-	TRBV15	CATSRYPQGAKNIQYF	TGTGCCACCAGCAGATACCCACAGGGAGCCAAAAACATTCAGTACTTC
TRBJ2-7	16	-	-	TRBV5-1	CASSLYTGPPTYEQYF	TGCGCCAGCAGCTTGTATACAGGGCCACCTACCTACGAGCAGTACTTC
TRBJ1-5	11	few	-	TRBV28	CATRENQPQHF	TGTGCCACCCGGGAAAATCAGCCCCAGCATTTT
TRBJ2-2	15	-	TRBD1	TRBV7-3	CASSSGTANTGELFF	TGTGCCAGCAGCTCCGGGACAGCGAACACCGGGGAGCTGTTTTTT
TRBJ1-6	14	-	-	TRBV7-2	CASSYDMYVPPLHF	TGTGCCAGCAGCTACGACATGTACGTCCCACCCCTCCACTTT
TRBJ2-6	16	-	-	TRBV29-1	CSAWTEHPSGANVLTF	TGCAGCGCGTGGACTGAACATCCCTCTGGGGCCAACGTCCTGACTTTC
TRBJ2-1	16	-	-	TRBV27	CASRYTSTGSYNEQFF	TGTGCCAGCAGGTACACGTCTACAGGCTCCTACAATGAGCAGTTCTTC
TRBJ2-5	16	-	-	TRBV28	CASREQRQEPQETQYF	TGTGCCAGCAGAGAACAAAGACAGGAACCCCAAGAGACCCAGTACTTC
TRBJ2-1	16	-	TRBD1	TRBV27	CASSLSGGQGVVEQFF	TGTGCCAGCAGTTTATCGGGGGGACAGGGAGTGGTGGAGCAGTTCTTC
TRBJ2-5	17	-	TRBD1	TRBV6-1	CASSVGGIQGAGETQYF	TGTGCCAGCAGTGTAGGGGGGATACAGGGGGCGGGTGAGACCCAGTACTTC
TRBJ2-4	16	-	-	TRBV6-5	CASSYWGLRGENIQYF	TGTGCCAGCAGTTACTGGGGGCTTAGAGGGGAAAACATTCAGTACTTC
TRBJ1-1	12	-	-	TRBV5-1	CASSYGQSEAFF	TGCGCCAGCAGTTACGGACAGTCTGAAGCTTTCTTT
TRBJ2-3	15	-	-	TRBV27	CASSSGQAGSDTQYF	TGTGCCAGCAGTTCGGGGCAGGCGGGGTCAGATACGCAGTATTTT
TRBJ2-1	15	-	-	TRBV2	CASKIQEGWGDLEFF	TGTGCCAGCAAGATCCAGGAGGGGTGGGGCGATTTGGAGTTCTTC
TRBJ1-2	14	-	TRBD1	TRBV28	CASSVTGTSYGYTF	TGTGCCAGCAGTGTGACAGGGACCTCCTATGGCTACACCTTC
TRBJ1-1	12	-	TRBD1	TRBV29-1	CSVDRGLTEAFF	TGCAGCGTTGACAGGGGGCTAACTGAAGCTTTCTTT
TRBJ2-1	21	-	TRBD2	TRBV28	CASSLGLAGGKLTGSYNEQFF	TGTGCCAGCAGTTTGGGACTAGCGGGGGGGAAATTAACCGGCTCCTACAATGAGCAGTTCTTC
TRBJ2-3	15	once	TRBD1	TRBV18	CASSPVTGGTDTQYF	TGTGCCAGCTCGCCGGTGACAGGGGGCACAGATACGCAGTATTTT
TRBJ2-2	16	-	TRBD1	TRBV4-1	CASSRDRQGYTGELFF	TGCGCCAGCAGCCGAGATCGACAGGGCTACACCGGGGAGCTGTTTTTT
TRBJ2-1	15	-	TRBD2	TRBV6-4	CATSVLAGSTGEQFF	TGTGCCACCAGTGTCCTAGCGGGGAGTACAGGTGAGCAGTTCTTC
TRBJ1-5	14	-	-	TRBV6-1	CASSEARGDPPQHF	TGTGCCAGCAGTGAAGCGCGGGGGGACCCGCCCCAGCATTTT
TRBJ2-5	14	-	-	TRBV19	CASSLAGSGETQYF	TGTGCCAGTAGTTTAGCAGGGTCGGGAGAGACCCAGTACTTC
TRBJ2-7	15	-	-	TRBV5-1	CASTLSGIPANEQYF	TGCGCCAGCACTTTATCCGGGATCCCGGCGAACGAGCAGTACTTC